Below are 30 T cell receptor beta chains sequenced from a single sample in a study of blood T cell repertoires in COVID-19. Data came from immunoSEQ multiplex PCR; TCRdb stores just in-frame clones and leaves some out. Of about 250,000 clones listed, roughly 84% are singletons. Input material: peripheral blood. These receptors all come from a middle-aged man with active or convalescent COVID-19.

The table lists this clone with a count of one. The chain's CDR3 is CASSLQGRGTEAFF. The CDR3 nucleotides are TGTGCCAGCAGTCTACAGGGCCGGGGCACTGAAGCTTTCTTT. The genes are TRBV28 and TRBJ1-1, with a possible D match to TRBD1 (6 bases). Germline-derived CDR1 and CDR2 are MDHEN and SYDVKM. Trimming pared 5 bases from V and 4 bases from J, leaving 14 bases between. This CDR3 comprises 14 residues. The complete variable domain, with remaining parts taken from reference TRBV28 and TRBJ1-1, reads DVKVTQSSRYLVKRTGEKVFLECVQDMDHENMFWYRQDPGLGLRLIYFSYDVKMKEKGDIPEGYSVSREKKERFSLILESASTNQTSMYLCASSLQGRGTEAFFGQGTRLTVV.

The CDR3: CSSSTIPWGNQPQHF. CDR3 sequence (DNA): TGCAGCTCTTCCACTATTCCGTGGGGCAATCAGCCCCAGCATTTT. This chain uses TRBV29-1 with TRBJ1-5; D is unclear. Germline-derived CDR1 and CDR2 are SQVTM and ANQGSEA. The CDR3 is 15 amino acids. V lost 8 bases and J lost 2, with 19 bases in between. The variable domain in full, completed from reference TRBV29-1 and TRBJ1-5, reads SAVISQKPSRDICQRGTSLTIQCQVDSQVTMMFWYRQQPGQSLTLIATANQGSEATYESGFVIDKFPISRPNLTFSTLTVSNMSPEDSSIYLCSSSTIPWGNQPQHFGDGTRLSIL.

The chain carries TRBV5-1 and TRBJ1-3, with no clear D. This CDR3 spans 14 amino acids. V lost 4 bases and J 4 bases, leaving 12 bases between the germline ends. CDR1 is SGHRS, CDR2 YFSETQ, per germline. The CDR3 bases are TGCGCCAGCAGCCCCGAGGGTTACGGAAACACCATATATTTT. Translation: CASSPEGYGNTIYF.

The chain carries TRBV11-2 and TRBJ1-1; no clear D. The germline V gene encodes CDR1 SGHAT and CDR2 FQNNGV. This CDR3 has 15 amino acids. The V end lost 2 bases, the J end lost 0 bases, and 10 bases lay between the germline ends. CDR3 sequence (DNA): TGTGCCAGCAGCTTATCAGGTACCATGAACACTGAAGCTTTCTTT. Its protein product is CASSLSGTMNTEAFF.

The CDR3 nucleotides are TGTGCCAGCTCACCCGAACAGGGGTTCTCCTACGAGCAGTACTTC. Translation gives CASSPEQGFSYEQYF. The J gene is TRBJ2-7, the V gene TRBV18; the match to TRBD1 covers 7 bases. Unmatched junction bases numbered 5, after V lost 3 bases and J lost 0 bases. Germline CDR1 is KGHSH and CDR2 is LQKENI. The CDR3 has 15 residues.

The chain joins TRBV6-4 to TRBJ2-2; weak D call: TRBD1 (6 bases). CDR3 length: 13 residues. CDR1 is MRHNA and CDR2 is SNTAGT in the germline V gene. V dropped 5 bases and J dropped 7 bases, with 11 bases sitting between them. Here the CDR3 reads CASSYRAYGELFF. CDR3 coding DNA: TGTGCCAGCAGTTACAGGGCCTACGGGGAGCTGTTTTTT.

The CDR3 reads CASSLGSGVRDTQYF. CDR3 nucleotide sequence: TGCGCCAGCAGCTTGGGATCAGGGGTACGAGATACGCAGTATTTT. The chain employs TRBV5-1 and TRBJ2-3, with D perhaps matching TRBD1 (6 bases). V was clipped by 0 bases and J by 5 bases, with 13 bases between them. This CDR3 contains 15 residues. CDR1 and CDR2 from the germline V gene are SGHRS and YFSETQ.

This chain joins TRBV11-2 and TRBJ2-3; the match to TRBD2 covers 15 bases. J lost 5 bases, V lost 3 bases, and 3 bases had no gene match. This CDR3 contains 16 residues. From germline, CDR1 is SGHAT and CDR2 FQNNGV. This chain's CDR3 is CASSFRTSGGGDTQYF. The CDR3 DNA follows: TGTGCCAGCAGCTTCCGGACTAGCGGGGGGGGAGATACGCAGTATTTT.

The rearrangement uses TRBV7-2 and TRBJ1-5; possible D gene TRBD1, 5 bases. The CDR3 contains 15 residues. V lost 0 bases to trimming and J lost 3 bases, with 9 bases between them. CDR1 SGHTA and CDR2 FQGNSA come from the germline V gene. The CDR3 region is CASSLAQADNQPQHF. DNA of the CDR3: TGTGCCAGCAGCTTAGCACAGGCCGACAATCAGCCCCAGCATTTT.

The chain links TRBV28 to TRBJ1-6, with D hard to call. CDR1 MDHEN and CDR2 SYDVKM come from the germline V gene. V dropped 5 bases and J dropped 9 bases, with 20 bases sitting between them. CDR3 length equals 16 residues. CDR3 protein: CASSPRRTGKASPLHF. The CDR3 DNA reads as TGTGCCAGCAGTCCGCGACGGACGGGGAAGGCTTCACCCCTCCACTTT.

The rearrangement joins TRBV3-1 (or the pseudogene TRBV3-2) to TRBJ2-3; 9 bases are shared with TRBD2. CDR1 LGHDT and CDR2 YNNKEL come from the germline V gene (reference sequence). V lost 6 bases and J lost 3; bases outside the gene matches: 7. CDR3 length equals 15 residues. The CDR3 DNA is TGTGCCAGCAGTGCCATAGCGGGGGCGACAGATACGCAGTATTTT. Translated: CASSAIAGATDTQYF.

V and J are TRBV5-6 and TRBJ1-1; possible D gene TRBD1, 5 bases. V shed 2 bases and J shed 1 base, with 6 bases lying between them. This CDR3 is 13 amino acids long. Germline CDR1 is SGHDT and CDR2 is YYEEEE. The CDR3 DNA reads TGTGCCAGCAGCTTCGGGGGGAACACTGAAGCTTTCTTT. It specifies CASSFGGNTEAFF.

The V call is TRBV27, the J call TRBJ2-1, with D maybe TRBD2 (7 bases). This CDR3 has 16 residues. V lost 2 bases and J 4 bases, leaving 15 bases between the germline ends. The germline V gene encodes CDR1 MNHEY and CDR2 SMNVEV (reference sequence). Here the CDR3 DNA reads TGTGCCAGCAGTTTAAGGGGGGGGGCTTTGTACAATGAGCAGTTCTTC. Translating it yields CASSLRGGALYNEQFF.

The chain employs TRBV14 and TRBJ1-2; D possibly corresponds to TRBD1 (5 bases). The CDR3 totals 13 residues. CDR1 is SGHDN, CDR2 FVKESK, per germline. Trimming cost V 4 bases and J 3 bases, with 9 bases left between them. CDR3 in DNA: TGTGCCAGCAGCCCAAGACAGTACTATGGCTACACCTTC. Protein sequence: CASSPRQYYGYTF.

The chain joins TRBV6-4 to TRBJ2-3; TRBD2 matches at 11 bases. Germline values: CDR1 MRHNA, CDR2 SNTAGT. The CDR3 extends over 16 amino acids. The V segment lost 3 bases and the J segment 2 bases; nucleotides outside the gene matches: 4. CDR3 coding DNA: TGTGCCAGCAGTGAACTAGCGGGGGCCTCCACAGATACGCAGTATTTT. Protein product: CASSELAGASTDTQYF.

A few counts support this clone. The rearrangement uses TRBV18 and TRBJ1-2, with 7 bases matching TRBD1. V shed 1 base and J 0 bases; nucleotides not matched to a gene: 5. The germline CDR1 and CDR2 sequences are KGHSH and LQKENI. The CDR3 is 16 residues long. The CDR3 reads CASSPQGARANYGYTF. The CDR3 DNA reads TGTGCCAGCTCACCACAGGGGGCGAGAGCTAACTATGGCTACACCTTC.

CDR3 coding DNA: TGTGCCAGCAGTTTTGGCAGTCCCACTGAAGCTTTCTTT. Its protein is CASSFGSPTEAFF. V usage is TRBV6-2 or TRBV6-3 and J usage is TRBJ1-1; no reliable D call. Trimming pared 4 bases from V and 4 bases from J, leaving 10 bases between. Germline loops: CDR1 MNHEY, CDR2 SVGEGT. The length of the CDR3 is 13 residues.

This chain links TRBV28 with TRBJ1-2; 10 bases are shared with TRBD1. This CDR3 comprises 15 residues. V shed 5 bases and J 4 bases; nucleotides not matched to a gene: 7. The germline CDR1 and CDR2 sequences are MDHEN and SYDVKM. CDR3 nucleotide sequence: TGTGCCAGCAGTATTGGCGGGGACAGGGGCTATGGCTACACCTTC. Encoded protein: CASSIGGDRGYGYTF.

CDR3 coding DNA: TGCGCCAGCAGCGGGGGACAGGGGTTAATCTACGAGCAGTACTTC. Translating it yields CASSGGQGLIYEQYF. The J gene is TRBJ2-7, the V gene TRBV5-1; TRBD1 agrees at 10 bases. CDR1 is SGHRS, CDR2 YFSETQ, per germline. The CDR3 has 15 amino acids. Trimming at V came to 4 bases and at J to 3 bases, leaving 7 bases not matched to a gene.

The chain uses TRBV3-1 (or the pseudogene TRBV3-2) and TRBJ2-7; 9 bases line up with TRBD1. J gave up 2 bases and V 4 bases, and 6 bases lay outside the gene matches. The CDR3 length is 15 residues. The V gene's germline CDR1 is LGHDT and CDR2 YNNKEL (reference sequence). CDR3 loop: CASSLSRQGAYEQYF. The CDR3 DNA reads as TGTGCCAGCAGCCTGTCGAGACAGGGGGCCTACGAGCAGTACTTC.

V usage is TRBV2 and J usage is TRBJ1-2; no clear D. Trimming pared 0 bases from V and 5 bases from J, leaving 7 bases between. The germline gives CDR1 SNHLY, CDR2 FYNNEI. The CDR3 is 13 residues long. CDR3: CASSEAGRYGYTF. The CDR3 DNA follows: TGTGCCAGCAGTGAAGCAGGGAGGTATGGCTACACCTTC.

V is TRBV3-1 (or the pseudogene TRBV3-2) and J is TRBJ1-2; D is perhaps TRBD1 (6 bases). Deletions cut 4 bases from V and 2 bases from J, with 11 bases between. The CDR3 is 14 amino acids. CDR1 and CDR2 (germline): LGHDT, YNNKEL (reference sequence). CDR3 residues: CASSPSGQNYGYTF. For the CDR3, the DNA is TGTGCCAGCAGCCCCTCGGGACAAAACTATGGCTACACCTTC.

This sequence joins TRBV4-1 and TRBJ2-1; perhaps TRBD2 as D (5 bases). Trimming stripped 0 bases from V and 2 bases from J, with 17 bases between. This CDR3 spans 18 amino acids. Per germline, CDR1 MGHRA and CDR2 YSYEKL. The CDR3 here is CASSQDLSIGVPYNEQFF. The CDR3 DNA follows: TGCGCCAGCAGCCAAGATCTTAGTATCGGGGTGCCCTACAATGAGCAGTTCTTC.

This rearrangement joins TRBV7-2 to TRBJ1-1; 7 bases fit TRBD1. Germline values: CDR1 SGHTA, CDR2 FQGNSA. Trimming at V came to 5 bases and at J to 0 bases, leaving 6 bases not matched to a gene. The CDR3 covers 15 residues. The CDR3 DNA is TGTGCCAGCAGCACAGAGGGGACAGTGAACACTGAAGCTTTCTTT. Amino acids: CASSTEGTVNTEAFF.

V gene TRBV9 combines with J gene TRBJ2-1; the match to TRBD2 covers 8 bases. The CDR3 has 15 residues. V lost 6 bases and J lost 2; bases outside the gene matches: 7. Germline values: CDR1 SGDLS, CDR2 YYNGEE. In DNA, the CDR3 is TGTGCCAGCACCTCCCGGGGGGGTACCTACAATGAGCAGTTCTTC. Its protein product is CASTSRGGTYNEQFF.

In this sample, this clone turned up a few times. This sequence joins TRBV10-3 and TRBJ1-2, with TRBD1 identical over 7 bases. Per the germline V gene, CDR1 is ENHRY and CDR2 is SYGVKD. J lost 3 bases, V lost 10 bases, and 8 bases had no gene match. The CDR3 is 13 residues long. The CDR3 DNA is TGTGCCACCCCAGGGGGGACGGACTATGGCTACACCTTC. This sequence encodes CATPGGTDYGYTF.

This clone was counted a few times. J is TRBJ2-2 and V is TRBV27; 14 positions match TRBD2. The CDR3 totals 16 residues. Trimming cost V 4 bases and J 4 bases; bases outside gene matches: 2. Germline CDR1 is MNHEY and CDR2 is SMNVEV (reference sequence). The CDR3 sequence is CASSSGTSGGTGELFF. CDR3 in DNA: TGTGCCAGCAGTTCAGGGACTAGCGGGGGCACCGGGGAGCTGTTTTTT.

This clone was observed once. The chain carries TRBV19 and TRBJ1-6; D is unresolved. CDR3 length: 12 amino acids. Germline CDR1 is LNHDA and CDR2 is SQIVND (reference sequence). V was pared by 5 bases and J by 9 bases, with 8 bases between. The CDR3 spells CASSLLGSPLHF. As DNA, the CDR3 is TGTGCCAGTAGTCTCCTCGGTTCACCCCTCCACTTT.

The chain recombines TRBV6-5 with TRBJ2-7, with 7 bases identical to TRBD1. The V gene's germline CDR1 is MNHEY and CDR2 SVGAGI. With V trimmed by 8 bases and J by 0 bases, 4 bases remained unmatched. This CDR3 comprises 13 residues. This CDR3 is CASSWDSSYEQYF. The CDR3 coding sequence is TGTGCCAGCTCTTGGGACAGCTCCTACGAGCAGTACTTC.

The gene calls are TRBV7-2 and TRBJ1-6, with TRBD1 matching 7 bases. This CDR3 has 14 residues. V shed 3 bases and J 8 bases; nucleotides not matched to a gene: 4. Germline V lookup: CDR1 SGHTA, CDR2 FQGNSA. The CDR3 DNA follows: TGTGCCAGCAGCTTCAGACAGGGTGATTCACCCCTCCACTTT. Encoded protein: CASSFRQGDSPLHF.